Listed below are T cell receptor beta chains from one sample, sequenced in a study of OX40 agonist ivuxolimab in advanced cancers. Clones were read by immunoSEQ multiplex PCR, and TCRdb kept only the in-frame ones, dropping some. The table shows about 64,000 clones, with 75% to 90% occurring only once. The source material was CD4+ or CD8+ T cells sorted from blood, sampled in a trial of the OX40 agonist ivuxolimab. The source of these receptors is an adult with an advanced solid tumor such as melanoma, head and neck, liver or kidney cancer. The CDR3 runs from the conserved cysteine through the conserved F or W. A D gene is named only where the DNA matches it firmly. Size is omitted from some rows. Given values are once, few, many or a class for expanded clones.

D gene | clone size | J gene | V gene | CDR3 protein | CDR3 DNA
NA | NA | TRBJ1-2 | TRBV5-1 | CASRSGADYGYTF | TGCGCCAGCAGGAGTGGGGCCGACTATGGCTACACCTTC
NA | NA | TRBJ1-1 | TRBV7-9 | CASSWSSVSTNTEAFF | TGTGCCAGCAGCTGGTCCAGTGTATCGACGAACACTGAAGCTTTCTTT
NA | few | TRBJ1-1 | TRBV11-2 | CASRWSAAEAFF | TGTGCCAGCAGGTGGTCGGCTGCTGAAGCTTTCTTT
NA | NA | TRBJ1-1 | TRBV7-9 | CASSLGVGNTEAFF | TGTGCCAGCAGCTTAGGGGTGGGGAACACTGAAGCTTTCTTT
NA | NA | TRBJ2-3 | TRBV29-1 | CSVEPPTEGQYF | TGCAGCGTTGAACCCCCTACAGAGGGGCAGTATTTT
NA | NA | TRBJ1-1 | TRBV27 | CASRSRFRFEDTEAFF | TGTGCCAGCAGGTCCAGGTTTAGGTTTGAGGACACTGAAGCTTTCTTT
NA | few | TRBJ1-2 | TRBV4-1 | CASSQDIALIGYTF | TGCGCCAGCAGCCAAGACATAGCGCTTATCGGCTACACCTTC
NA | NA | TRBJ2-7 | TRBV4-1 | CASSQGGYEQYF | TGCGCCAGCAGCCAAGGGGGGTACGAGCAGTACTTC
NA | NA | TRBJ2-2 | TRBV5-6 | CASTLGASTGELFF | TGTGCCAGCACCTTGGGAGCGAGCACCGGGGAGCTGTTTTTT
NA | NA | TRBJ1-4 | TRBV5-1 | CASSLDGQTNEKLFF | TGCGCCAGCAGCTTGGATGGACAGACTAATGAAAAACTGTTTTTT
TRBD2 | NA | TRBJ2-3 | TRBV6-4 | CASSEVTSGGIPLGTQYF | TGTGCCAGCAGTGAAGTAACTAGCGGGGGGATTCCTCTGGGTACGCAGTATTTT
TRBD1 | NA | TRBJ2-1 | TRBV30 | CAWSPGTAIGDNEQFF | TGTGCCTGGAGTCCCGGGACAGCTATCGGGGACAATGAGCAGTTCTTC
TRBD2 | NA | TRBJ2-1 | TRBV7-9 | CASSFQTSGDYNEQFF | TGTGCCAGCAGCTTTCAGACTAGCGGGGACTACAATGAGCAGTTCTTC
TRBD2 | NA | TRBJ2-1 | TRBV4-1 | CASSQGAGGHNEQFF | TGCGCCAGCAGCCAAGGAGCGGGAGGGCACAATGAGCAGTTCTTC
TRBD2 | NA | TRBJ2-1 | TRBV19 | CASRTGTSGYNEQFF | TGTGCCAGTAGGACCGGGACTAGCGGCTACAATGAGCAGTTCTTC
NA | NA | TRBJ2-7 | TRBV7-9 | CASSPTQGTPPYEQYF | TGTGCCAGCAGTCCTACCCAGGGGACCCCACCCTACGAGCAGTACTTC
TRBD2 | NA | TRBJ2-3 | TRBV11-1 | CASSPLPGGRDTQYF | TGTGCCAGCAGCCCTTTGCCGGGGGGGCGAGATACGCAGTATTTT
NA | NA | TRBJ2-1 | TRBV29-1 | CSAVLLGGEQFF | TGCAGCGCCGTTCTTCTGGGGGGTGAGCAGTTCTTC
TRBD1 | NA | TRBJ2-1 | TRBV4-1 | CASRQMTGTGSYNEQFF | TGCGCCAGCAGGCAAATGACCGGGACAGGCTCCTACAATGAGCAGTTCTTC
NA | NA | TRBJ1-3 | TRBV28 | CASTFISGTEPRSTIYF | TGTGCCAGCACCTTCATTTCCGGGACCGAACCCCGGTCCACCATATATTTT
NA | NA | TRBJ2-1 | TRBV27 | CASSLYWGDNEQFF | TGTGCCAGCAGTTTATATTGGGGGGACAATGAGCAGTTCTTC
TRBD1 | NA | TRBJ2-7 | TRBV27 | CASSPGQGINEQYF | TGTGCCAGCAGTCCCGGACAGGGAATCAACGAGCAGTACTTC
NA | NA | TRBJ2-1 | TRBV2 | CARRVGGSLSRSYNEQFF | TGTGCCCGCCGGGTCGGGGGATCTCTATCCCGCTCCTACAATGAGCAGTTCTTC
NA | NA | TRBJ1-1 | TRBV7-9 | CASSLAVAMSTEAFF | TGTGCCAGCAGCTTAGCGGTGGCGATGAGCACTGAAGCTTTCTTT
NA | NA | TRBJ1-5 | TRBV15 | CATSRDYDGNQPQHF | TGTGCCACCAGCAGAGACTATGACGGAAATCAGCCCCAGCATTTT
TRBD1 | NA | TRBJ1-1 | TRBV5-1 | CASSLGTGGSREAFF | TGCGCCAGCAGCTTAGGGACAGGCGGCTCGAGGGAAGCTTTCTTT
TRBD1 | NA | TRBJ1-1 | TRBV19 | CASSIGDRGLQTEAFF | TGTGCCAGTAGTATAGGGGACAGGGGGCTTCAGACTGAAGCTTTCTTT
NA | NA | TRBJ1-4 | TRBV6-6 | CASNQGRETGEKLFF | TGTGCCAGCAACCAGGGGCGGGAGACGGGAGAAAAACTGTTTTTT
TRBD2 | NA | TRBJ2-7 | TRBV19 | CASSVASGSPYEQYF | TGTGCCAGTAGTGTGGCTAGCGGGAGTCCCTACGAGCAGTACTTC
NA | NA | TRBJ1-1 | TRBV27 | CASTLSAGITEAFF | TGTGCCAGCACCCTCTCAGCTGGGATCACTGAAGCTTTCTTT
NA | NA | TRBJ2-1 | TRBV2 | CASIGEGNEQFF | TGTGCCAGCATAGGTGAGGGGAATGAGCAGTTCTTC
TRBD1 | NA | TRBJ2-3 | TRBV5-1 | CASSGEGGPYTDTQYF | TGCGCCAGCAGCGGCGAAGGGGGCCCATACACAGATACGCAGTATTTT
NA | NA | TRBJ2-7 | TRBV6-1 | CASSEAGQGYEQYF | TGTGCCAGCAGTGAAGCTGGCCAGGGTTACGAGCAGTACTTC
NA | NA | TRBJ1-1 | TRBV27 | CASSSGTEAFF | TGTGCCAGCAGTAGTGGCACTGAAGCTTTCTTT
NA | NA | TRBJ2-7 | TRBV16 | CASSQSGENEQYF | TGTGCCAGCAGCCAGTCAGGGGAGAACGAGCAGTACTTC
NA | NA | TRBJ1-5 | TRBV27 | CASSLSGDQPQHF | TGTGCCAGCAGTTTATCAGGGGATCAGCCCCAGCATTTT
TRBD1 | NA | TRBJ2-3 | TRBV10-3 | CAISEKTGGAADTQYF | TGTGCCATCAGTGAGAAGACAGGGGGCGCGGCAGATACGCAGTATTTT
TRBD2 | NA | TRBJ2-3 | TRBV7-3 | CASSWTSGTSDTQYF | TGTGCCAGCAGTTGGACTAGCGGGACCTCAGATACGCAGTATTTT
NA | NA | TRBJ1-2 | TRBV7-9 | CASTPSNYGYTF | TGTGCCAGCACCCCCAGCAACTATGGCTACACCTTC